This TCR beta chain was retrieved from a study of blood T cell repertoires in COVID-19. Study-level information: Italy, Spain and the United States were the sources of the convalescent and acute COVID-19 samples. T cells, B-cell-depleted T cells, or PBMCs supplied cDNA or gDNA.

In the study's own analysis: How many nucleated cells were present was estimated from reference gene primer amplification. Repertoires were generated with immunoSEQ multiplex PCR, while TCRdb's copy carries only in-frame clones and drops some. The V and J calls and clone size come from that table; D and trimming were worked out from the DNA. The table lists about 80,000 clones, 85% to 90% of them singletons, with roughly 5% in the top ten. The receptor was derived from a woman of 80 years or more with acute or convalescent COVID-19. The sample was peripheral blood.

Written as DNA, the CDR3 is TGTGCCAGCACCCCACCCGGAGTGAACACCGGGGAGCTGTTTTTT. This sequence encodes CASTPPGVNTGELFF. The V gene is TRBV6-2 or TRBV6-3, the J gene TRBJ2-2, with D uncertain. The CDR3 covers 15 residues. Germline V gene data show CDR1 as MNHEY and CDR2 as SVGEGT. V lost 7 bases to trimming and J lost 1 base, with 13 bases between them.